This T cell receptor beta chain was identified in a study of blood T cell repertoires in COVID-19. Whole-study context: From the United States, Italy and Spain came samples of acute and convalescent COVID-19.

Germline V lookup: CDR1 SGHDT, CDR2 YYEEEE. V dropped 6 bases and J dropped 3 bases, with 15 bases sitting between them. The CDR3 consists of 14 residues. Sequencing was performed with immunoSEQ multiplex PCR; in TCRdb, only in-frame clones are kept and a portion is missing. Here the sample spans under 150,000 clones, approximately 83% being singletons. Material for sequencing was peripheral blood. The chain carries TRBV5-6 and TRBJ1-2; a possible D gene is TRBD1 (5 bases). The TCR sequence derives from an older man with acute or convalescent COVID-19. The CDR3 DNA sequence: TGTGCCAGCATTCAGCGGGACCGCTACTATGGCTACACCTTC. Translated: CASIQRDRYYGYTF.